The clone carrying this T cell receptor beta chain came up a few times. CDR1 SGHRS and CDR2 YFSETQ come from the germline V gene. This CDR3 comprises 15 residues. V lost 0 bases and J 5 bases, leaving 12 bases between the germline ends. Preparation of the TCRbeta library involved a method that used unique molecular identifiers. One entry per CDR3 protein results from TCRdb running MiXCR on the PCR reads. This table has about 980,000 distinct CDR3 sequences, around 30% appearing once. These data come from a study of T-cell reconstitution after alpha-beta-depleted transplantation in children. The material was PBMCs, mostly from graft donor cells, obtained 360 days after TCRalphabeta/CD19-depleted stem cell transplant. The chain uses TRBV5-1 and TRBJ2-1, with D perhaps matching TRBD2 (5 bases). The clonotype comes from a boy in the first two years of life who had a stem cell transplant for SCID, so the T cells may come from the graft donor. The CDR3: CASSLGWTPNNEQFF. The CDR3, as DNA: TGCGCCAGCAGCTTGGGATGGACTCCAAACAATGAGCAGTTCTTC.